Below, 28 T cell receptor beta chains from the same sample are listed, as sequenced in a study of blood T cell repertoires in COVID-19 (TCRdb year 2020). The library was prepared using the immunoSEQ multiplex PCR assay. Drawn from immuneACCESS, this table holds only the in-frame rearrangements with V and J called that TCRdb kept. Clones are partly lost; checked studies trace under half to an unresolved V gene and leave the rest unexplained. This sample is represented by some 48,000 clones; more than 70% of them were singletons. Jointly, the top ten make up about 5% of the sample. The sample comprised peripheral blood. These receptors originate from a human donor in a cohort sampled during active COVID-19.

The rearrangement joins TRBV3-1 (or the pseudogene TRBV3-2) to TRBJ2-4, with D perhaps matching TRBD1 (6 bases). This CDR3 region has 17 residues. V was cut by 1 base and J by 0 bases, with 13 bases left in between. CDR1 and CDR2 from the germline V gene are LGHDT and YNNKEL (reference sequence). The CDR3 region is CASSQVPGALAKNIQYF. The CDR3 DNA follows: TGTGCCAGCAGCCAAGTCCCAGGGGCCCTAGCCAAAAACATTCAGTACTTC.

CDR3 residues: CASSLNFGGLRNTIYF. The DNA of the CDR3 is TGTGCCAGCAGCTTAAACTTCGGGGGGCTCCGAAACACCATATATTTT. The rearrangement links TRBV11-3 to TRBJ1-3; D may be TRBD1 (6 bases). CDR1 and CDR2 from the germline V gene are SGHNT and YENEEA. There are 16 residues in the CDR3. The V and J ends lost 2 bases and 5 bases respectively, with 16 bases between them.

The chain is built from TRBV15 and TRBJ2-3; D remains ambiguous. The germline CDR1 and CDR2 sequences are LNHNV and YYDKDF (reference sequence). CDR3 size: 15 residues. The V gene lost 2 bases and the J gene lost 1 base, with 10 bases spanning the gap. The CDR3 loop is CATSRKPPGTDTQYF. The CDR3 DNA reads TGTGCCACCAGCAGAAAGCCACCCGGCACAGATACGCAGTATTTT.

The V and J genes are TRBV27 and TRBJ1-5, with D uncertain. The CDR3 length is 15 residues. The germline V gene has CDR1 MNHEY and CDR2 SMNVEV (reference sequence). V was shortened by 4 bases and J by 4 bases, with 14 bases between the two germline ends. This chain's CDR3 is CASSWGGLRNQPQHF. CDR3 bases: TGTGCCAGCAGTTGGGGAGGGTTGAGAAATCAGCCCCAGCATTTT.

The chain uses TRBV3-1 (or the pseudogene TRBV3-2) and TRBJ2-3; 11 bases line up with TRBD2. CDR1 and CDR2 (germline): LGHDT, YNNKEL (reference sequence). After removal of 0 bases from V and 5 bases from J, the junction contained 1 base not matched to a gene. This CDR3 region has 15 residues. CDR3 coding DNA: TGTGCCAGCAGCCAAGATCTAGCGGGGGGAGATACGCAGTATTTT. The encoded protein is CASSQDLAGGDTQYF.

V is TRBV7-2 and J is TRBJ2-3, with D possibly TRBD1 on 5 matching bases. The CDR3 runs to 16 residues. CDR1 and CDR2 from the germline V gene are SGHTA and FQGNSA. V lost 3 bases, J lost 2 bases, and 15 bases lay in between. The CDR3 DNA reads TGTGCCAGCAGCTTGGACATCCGTGGGGACACAGATACGCAGTATTTT. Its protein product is CASSLDIRGDTDTQYF.

The CDR3 is CASSHLPGSGANVLTF. CDR3 in DNA: TGTGCCAGCAGTCATCTTCCAGGATCTGGGGCCAACGTCCTGACTTTC. This chain links TRBV3-1 (or the pseudogene TRBV3-2) with TRBJ2-6, with no clear D. V shed 6 bases and J shed 1 base, with 13 bases lying between them. CDR3 size: 16 residues. Germline CDR1 reads LGHDT; CDR2 reads YNNKEL (reference sequence).

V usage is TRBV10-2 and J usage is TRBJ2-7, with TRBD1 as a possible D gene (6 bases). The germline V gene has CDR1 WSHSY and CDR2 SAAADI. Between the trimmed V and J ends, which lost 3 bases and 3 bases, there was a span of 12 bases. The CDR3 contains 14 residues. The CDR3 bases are TGCGCCAGCAGTGAACAGGGTGGAAACTACGAGCAGTACTTC. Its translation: CASSEQGGNYEQYF.

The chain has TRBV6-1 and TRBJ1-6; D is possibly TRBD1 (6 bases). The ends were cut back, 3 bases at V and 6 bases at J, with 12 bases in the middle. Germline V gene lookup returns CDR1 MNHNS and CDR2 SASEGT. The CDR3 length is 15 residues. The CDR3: CASSEDSGPNSPLHF. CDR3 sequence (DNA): TGTGCCAGCAGTGAGGACAGCGGCCCTAATTCACCCCTCCACTTT.

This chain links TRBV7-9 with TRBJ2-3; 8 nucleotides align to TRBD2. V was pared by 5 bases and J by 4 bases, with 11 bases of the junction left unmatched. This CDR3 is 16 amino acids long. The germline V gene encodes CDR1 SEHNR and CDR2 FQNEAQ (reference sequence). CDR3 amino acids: CASSLLRAGVADTQYF. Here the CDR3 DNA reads TGTGCCAGCAGCCTTCTTAGAGCGGGGGTAGCAGATACGCAGTATTTT.

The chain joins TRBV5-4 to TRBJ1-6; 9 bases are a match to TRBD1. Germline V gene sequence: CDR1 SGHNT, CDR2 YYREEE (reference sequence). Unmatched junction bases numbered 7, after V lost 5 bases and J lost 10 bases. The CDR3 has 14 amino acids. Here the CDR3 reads CASSWGQGGSPLHF. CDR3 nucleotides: TGTGCCAGCAGTTGGGGACAGGGAGGCTCACCCCTCCACTTT.

The CDR3 loop is CASSQGGGVRPRNTEAFF. As DNA, the CDR3 is TGTGCCAGCAGCCAAGGGGGAGGCGTGAGGCCCAGAAACACTGAAGCTTTCTTT. The V gene is TRBV3-1 (or the pseudogene TRBV3-2), the J gene TRBJ1-1; D unclear. Trimming cost V 1 base and J 2 bases, with 20 bases left between them. This CDR3 comprises 18 residues. CDR1 and CDR2 from the germline V gene are LGHDT and YNNKEL (reference sequence).

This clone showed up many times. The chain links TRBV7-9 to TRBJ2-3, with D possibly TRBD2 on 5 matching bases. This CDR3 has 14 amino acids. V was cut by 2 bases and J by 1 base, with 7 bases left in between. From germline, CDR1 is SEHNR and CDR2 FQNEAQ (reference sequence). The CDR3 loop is CASSLSGGTDTQYF. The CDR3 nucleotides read TGTGCCAGCAGCTTATCCGGGGGCACAGATACGCAGTATTTT.

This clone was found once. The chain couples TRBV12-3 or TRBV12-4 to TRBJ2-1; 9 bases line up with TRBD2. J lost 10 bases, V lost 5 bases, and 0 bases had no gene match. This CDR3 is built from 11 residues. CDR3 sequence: CASSTSGEQFF. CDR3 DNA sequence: TGTGCCAGCAGTACTAGCGGGGAGCAGTTCTTC.

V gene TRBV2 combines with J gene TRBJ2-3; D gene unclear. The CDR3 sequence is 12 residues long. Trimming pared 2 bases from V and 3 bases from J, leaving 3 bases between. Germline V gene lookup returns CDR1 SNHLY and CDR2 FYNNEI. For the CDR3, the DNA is TGTGCCAGCAGTGAACAAACAGATACGCAGTATTTT. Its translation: CASSEQTDTQYF.

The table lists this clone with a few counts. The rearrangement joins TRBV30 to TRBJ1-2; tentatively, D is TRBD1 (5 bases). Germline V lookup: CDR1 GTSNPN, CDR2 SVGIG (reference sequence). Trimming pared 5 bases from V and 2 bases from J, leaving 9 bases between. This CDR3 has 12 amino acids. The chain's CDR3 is CAWRQGNYGYTF. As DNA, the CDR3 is TGTGCCTGGCGGCAGGGAAACTATGGCTACACCTTC.

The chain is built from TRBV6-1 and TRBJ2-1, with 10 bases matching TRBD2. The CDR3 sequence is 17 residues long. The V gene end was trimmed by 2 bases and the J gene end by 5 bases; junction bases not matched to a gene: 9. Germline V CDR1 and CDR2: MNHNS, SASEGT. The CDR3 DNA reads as TGTGCCAGCAGTGAATATGGTAGCGGGGGGCCTAACAATGAGCAGTTCTTC. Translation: CASSEYGSGGPNNEQFF.

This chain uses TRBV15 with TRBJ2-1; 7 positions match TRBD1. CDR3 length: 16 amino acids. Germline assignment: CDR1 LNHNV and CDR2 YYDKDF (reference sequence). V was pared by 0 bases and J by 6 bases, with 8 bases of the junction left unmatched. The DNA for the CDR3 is TGTGCCACCAGCAGAGACCCAGGGGGAACAGGCAATGAGCAGTTCTTC. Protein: CATSRDPGGTGNEQFF.

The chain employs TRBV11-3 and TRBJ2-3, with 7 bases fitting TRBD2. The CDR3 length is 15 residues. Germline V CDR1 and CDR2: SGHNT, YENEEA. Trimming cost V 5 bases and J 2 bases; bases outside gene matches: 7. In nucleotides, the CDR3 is TGTGCCAGCAGCCACCGAGAGCGGGACACAGATACGCAGTATTTT. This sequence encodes CASSHRERDTDTQYF.

This CDR3 is CASSITPDRLPNQPQHF. CDR3 sequence (DNA): TGTGCCAGTAGTATAACCCCTGACAGGCTCCCCAATCAGCCCCAGCATTTT. The V gene is TRBV19, the J gene TRBJ1-5; perhaps TRBD1 as D (6 bases). Germline assignment: CDR1 LNHDA and CDR2 SQIVND (reference sequence). This CDR3 has 17 amino acids. Deletions cut 2 bases from V and 3 bases from J, with 17 bases between.

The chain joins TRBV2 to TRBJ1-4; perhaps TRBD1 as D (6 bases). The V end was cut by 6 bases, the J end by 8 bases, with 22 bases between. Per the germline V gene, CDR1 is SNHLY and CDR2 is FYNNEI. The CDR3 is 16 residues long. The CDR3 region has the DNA TGTGCCAGCAGCGTTCCCCGGACACAGGGCAACGAAAAACTGTTTTTT. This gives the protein CASSVPRTQGNEKLFF.

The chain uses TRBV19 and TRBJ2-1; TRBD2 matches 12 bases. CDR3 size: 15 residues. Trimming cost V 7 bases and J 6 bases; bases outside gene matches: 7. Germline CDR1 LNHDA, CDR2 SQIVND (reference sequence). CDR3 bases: TGTGCCAGTAATCAACTAGCGGGGGGCTCCAATGAGCAGTTCTTC. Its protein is CASNQLAGGSNEQFF.

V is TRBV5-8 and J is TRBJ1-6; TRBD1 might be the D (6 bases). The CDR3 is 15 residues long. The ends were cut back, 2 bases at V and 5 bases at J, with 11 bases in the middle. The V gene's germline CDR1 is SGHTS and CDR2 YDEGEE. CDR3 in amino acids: CASSFRDTNNSPLHF. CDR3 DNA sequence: TGTGCCAGCAGCTTTCGGGACACAAATAATTCACCCCTCCACTTT.

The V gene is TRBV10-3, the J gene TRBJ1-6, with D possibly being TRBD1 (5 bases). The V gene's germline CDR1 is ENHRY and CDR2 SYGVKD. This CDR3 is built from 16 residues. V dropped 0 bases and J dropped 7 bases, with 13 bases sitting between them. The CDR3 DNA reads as TGTGCCATCAGTGAGTCGGGAGGGGTACGGAATTCACCCCTCCACTTT. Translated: CAISESGGVRNSPLHF.

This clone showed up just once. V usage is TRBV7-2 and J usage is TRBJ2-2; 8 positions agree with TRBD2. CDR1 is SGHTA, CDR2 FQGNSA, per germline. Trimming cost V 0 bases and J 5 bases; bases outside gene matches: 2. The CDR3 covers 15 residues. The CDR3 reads CASSLAPGGTGELFF. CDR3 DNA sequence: TGTGCCAGCAGCTTAGCGCCGGGAGGGACCGGGGAGCTGTTTTTT.

The CDR3 region has the DNA TGTGCCAGCAGCCAAGAAAGAGGCCCCACAGATACGCAGTATTTT. Translation gives CASSQERGPTDTQYF. This sequence joins TRBV4-2 and TRBJ2-3; D uncertain. The CDR3 is 15 amino acids. Trimming pared 0 bases from V and 2 bases from J, leaving 9 bases between. Germline lookup yields CDR1 LGHNA and CDR2 YNFKEQ.

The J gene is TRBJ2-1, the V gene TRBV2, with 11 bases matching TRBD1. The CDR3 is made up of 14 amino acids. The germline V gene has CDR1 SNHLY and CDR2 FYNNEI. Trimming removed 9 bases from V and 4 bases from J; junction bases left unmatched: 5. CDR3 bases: TGTGCCAGGAACGGACAGGGGGCATACAATGAGCAGTTCTTC. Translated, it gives CARNGQGAYNEQFF. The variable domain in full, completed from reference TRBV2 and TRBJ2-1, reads EPEVTQTPSHQVTQMGQEVILRCVPISNHLYFYWYRQILGQKVEFLVSFYNNEISEKSEIFDDQFSVERPDGSNFTLKIRSTKLEDSAMYFCARNGQGAYNEQFFGPGTRLTVL.

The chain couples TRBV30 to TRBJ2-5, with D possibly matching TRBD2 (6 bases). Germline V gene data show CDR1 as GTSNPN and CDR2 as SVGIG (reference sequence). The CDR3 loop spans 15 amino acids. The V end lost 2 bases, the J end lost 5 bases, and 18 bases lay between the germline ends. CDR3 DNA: TGTGCCTGGAGTCCCTCGGACTATTCGAGGGAGACCCAGTACTTC. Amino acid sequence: CAWSPSDYSRETQYF.